This T cell receptor beta chain was captured in a study of cytomegalovirus exposure and HLA in healthy donors. Study-wide results and caveats: Most TCR beta V segments were productive about 87% or about 30% of the time in an earlier analysis. Reportedly, TCR beta sequences accurately predicted HLA-A and HLA-B alleles in most subjects. Using a false discovery rate of 0.05, a later analysis showed that fewer than 20,000 TCR beta sequences were associated with HLA alleles. Most sequenced TCRs were rare (though some public TCRs occurred in many donors).

PCR employed 60 Vbeta and 13 Jbeta primers. This table comes from immunoSEQ multiplex PCR, and its TCRdb copy is limited to in-frame clones, with some not included. The data hold around 100,000 clones, with around 75% observed a single time. With regard to this clone: The target antigen is unknown.

Germline CDR1 reads MNHNS; CDR2 reads SASEGT. V shed 2 bases and J 5 bases; nucleotides not matched to a gene: 6. CDR3 length: 15 residues. Sample: PBMCs. This chain links TRBV6-1 with TRBJ2-3; TRBD1 matches 8 bases. The TCR originated in a woman between 25 and 40 years old in good health and CMV-seronegative. The CDR3 sequence is CASSEPRTGLDTQYF. The CDR3 DNA follows: TGTGCCAGCAGTGAACCCAGGACAGGGCTAGATACGCAGTATTTT.